The 3 T cell receptor beta chains below all came from one sample that was sequenced in a study of human T cells and chemical hapten exposure. MiXCR, applied by TCRdb to the RACE reads, yields one record per CDR3 protein. The sample shows roughly 100,000 distinct CDR3 sequences, less than 45% of them seen only once. The time point was: patch test 3, about 24 weeks after DPC sensitization. As for treatment: therapeutic diphenylcyclopropenone sensitization with weekly scalp DPC. This material consisted of whole blood, taken in connection with sensitization to the hapten diphenylcyclopropenone (DPC). The receptors shown here come from a man aged 35 to 55 with alopecia areata. Some clones in this sample may be carry-over from other donors' samples.

This rearrangement joins TRBV6-5 to TRBJ2-2, with D tentatively TRBD2 (10 bases). The CDR3 runs to 19 residues. Germline V gene data show CDR1 as MNHEY and CDR2 as SVGAGI. V was shortened by 6 bases and J by 6 bases, with 29 bases between the two germline ends. The CDR3 protein is CASSTQGARLAGVAGELFF. CDR3 DNA sequence: TGTGCCAGCAGCACACAGGGGGCCAGGCTAGCGGGAGTGGCCGGGGAGCTGTTTTTT.

The gene calls are TRBV12-3 or TRBV12-4 and TRBJ1-5; the match to TRBD1 covers 7 bases. The CDR3 sequence is 15 residues long. Unmatched junction bases numbered 1, after V lost 2 bases and J lost 0 bases. This CDR3 is CASSLQGDSNQPQHF. CDR3 nucleotide sequence: TGTGCCAGCAGTTTACAGGGGGATAGCAATCAGCCCCAGCATTTT.

CDR3 nucleotide sequence: TGTGCCAGCAGTTTAGGAGGCGGGAACTATGGCTACACCTTC. Protein product: CASSLGGGNYGYTF. The chain combines TRBV12-3 or TRBV12-4 with TRBJ1-2, with D hard to call. V was cut by 1 base and J by 2 bases, with 8 bases left in between. The CDR3 covers 14 residues.